This TCR beta chain was documented in a study of blood T cell repertoires in COVID-19. Original analysis: Estimates of nucleated cell counts were drawn from the amplification of reference gene primers. Sequenced by immunoSEQ multiplex PCR; TCRdb stores in-frame clones only, minus some. The D gene and trimming were derived from the DNA, and the V and J assignments and clone size from that table. The repertoire holds some 280,000 clones, with around 85% as singletons. Germline V gene data show CDR1 as ENHRY and CDR2 as SYGVKD. This CDR3 is 16 amino acids long. Trimming cost V 2 bases and J 4 bases, with 17 bases left between them.

The chain has TRBV10-3 and TRBJ1-2; tentative D call: TRBD1 (6 bases). Sample: peripheral blood. This sequence originates from a woman between 45 and 60 years old with active or convalescent COVID-19. CDR3 DNA sequence: TGTGCCATCAGTGAGGACGTGCAGGGGTTGACCTATGGCTACACCTTC. Translation gives CAISEDVQGLTYGYTF.